Reported below is one TCR beta chain. Its antigen is undetermined. V gave up 2 bases and J gave up 2 bases, with 10 bases separating them. Germline V gene lookup returns CDR1 MGHRA and CDR2 YSYEKL. The CDR3 consists of 14 residues. The sample belongs to a study of T cell clones after liver transplantation. About the research overall: TCRbeta sequencing after a pre-transplant mixed lymphocyte reaction identified graft-donor-reactive clones, later tracked in post-transplant blood. Study-wide points: Low donor cell numbers restricted donor-reactive repertoire measurement in two subjects. Donor-reactive sequences fell more than third party-reactive ones, suggesting partial deletion. Small, mixed patient groups and varying post-transplant times limit these conclusions.

Repertoires were generated with immunoSEQ multiplex PCR, while TCRdb's copy carries only in-frame clones and drops some. The sample has under 60,000 clones, around 70% seen once. This specimen consisted of CD4+ T cells from blood, obtained at the 22-month timepoint. The origin of this receptor is a human patient who received a liver transplant. These T cells may partly come from the graft donor. The J gene is TRBJ2-7, the V gene TRBV4-1; D ambiguous. CDR3 in DNA: TGCGCCAGCAGCCAATATCGAGGACCCTACGAGCAGTACTTC. It specifies CASSQYRGPYEQYF.